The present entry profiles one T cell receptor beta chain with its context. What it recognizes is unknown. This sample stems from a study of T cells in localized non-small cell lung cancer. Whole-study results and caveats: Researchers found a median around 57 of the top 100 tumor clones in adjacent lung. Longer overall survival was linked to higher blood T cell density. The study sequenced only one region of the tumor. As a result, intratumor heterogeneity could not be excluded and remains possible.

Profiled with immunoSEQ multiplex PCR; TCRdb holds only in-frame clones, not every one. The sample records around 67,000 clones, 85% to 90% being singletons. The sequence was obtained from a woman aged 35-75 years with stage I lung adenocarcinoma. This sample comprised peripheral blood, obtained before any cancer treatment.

CDR3 DNA sequence: TGTGCCAGCAGCCCAAACCAGGGGGACTCCTACGAGCAGTACTTC. Translated: CASSPNQGDSYEQYF. The chain employs TRBV4-2 and TRBJ2-7; the match to TRBD1 covers 7 bases. This CDR3 has 15 residues. Germline lookup yields CDR1 LGHNA and CDR2 YNFKEQ. V was pared by 4 bases and J by 0 bases, with 6 bases of the junction left unmatched.